The 22 T cell receptor beta chains in this list originate from one sample, sequenced in a study of T cell responses to AZD1222 COVID-19 vaccine. Sequencing was performed with immunoSEQ multiplex PCR; in TCRdb, only in-frame clones are kept and a portion is missing. The sample carries fewer than 200,000 clones, approximately 92% recorded once. The sequenced sample was peripheral blood, obtained on day 0 of AZD1222 vaccination. The receptors originated from an adult in good health.

The chain carries TRBV7-3 and TRBJ2-5; D may be TRBD1 (5 bases). Germline CDR1 is SGHTA and CDR2 is FQGTGA. Trimming took off 2 bases at V and 9 bases at J, with 13 bases between the two ends. The CDR3 is made up of 13 amino acids. The CDR3 DNA reads as TGTGCCAGCAGCTTACCCCCCCTGGGGCCCCAGTACTTC. Its translation is CASSLPPLGPQYF.

The chain uses TRBV27 and TRBJ1-2, with 11 bases identical to TRBD1. This CDR3 region has 15 residues. The V gene end was trimmed by 5 bases and the J gene end by 1 base; junction bases not matched to a gene: 3. CDR1 and CDR2 (germline): MNHEY, SMNVEV (reference sequence). In nucleotides, the CDR3 is TGTGCCAGCAGTCCAGGGACAGGGGGTAACTATGGCTACACCTTC. Translating gives CASSPGTGGNYGYTF.

This CDR3 is CASSLGVGNQPQHF. CDR3 DNA sequence: TGTGCCAGCAGCTTAGGGGTAGGGAATCAGCCCCAGCATTTT. The genes are TRBV7-8 and TRBJ1-5; D call uncertain. The V gene's germline CDR1 is SGHVS and CDR2 FQNEAQ. Trimming stripped 1 base from V and 4 bases from J, with 8 bases between. This CDR3 comprises 14 residues.

J is TRBJ1-5 and V is TRBV3-1 (or the pseudogene TRBV3-2), with TRBD1 matching over 10 bases. Germline V gene lookup returns CDR1 LGHDT and CDR2 YNNKEL (reference sequence). There are 15 residues in the CDR3. V shed 3 bases, J shed 4 bases, and the junction held 3 bases outside the gene matches. This chain's CDR3 is CASSQGDRGNQPQHF. The CDR3 DNA sequence: TGTGCCAGCAGCCAGGGGGACAGGGGAAATCAGCCCCAGCATTTT.

The chain employs TRBV6-5 and TRBJ1-6; no clear D gene. Trimming removed 0 bases from V and 8 bases from J, with 5 bases in between. The CDR3 spans 13 residues. Germline V gene data show CDR1 as MNHEY and CDR2 as SVGAGI. CDR3 sequence (DNA): TGTGCCAGCAGTTACTCGGCAGATTCACCCCTCCACTTT. Protein product: CASSYSADSPLHF.

This sequence joins TRBV2 and TRBJ2-1; 9 positions agree with TRBD2. The germline V gene has CDR1 SNHLY and CDR2 FYNNEI. The ends lost 8 bases at V and 4 bases at J; junction bases unmatched: 24. The CDR3 length is 20 residues. The CDR3 region is CASYGSGLAGPKGGYNEQFF. CDR3 DNA sequence: TGTGCCAGCTATGGTTCAGGGCTAGCGGGGCCTAAGGGGGGTTACAATGAGCAGTTCTTC.

In its sample, this clone was seen once. The CDR3 loop reads CASSQDRYSGGYTF. The CDR3 bases are TGCGCCAGCAGCCAAGATAGGTACTCGGGGGGCTACACCTTC. V gene TRBV4-1 combines with J gene TRBJ1-2; D is undetermined. The V end lost 0 bases, the J end lost 8 bases, and 13 bases lay between the germline ends. The CDR3 spans 14 residues. Germline CDR1 MGHRA, CDR2 YSYEKL.

This chain uses TRBV10-3 with TRBJ1-1; 9 bases fit TRBD1. The CDR3 contains 16 residues. Germline-derived CDR1 and CDR2 are ENHRY and SYGVKD. V was clipped by 5 bases and J by 7 bases; unmatched bases: 14. The CDR3 loop is CAISFRDRAPEGEAFF. Here the CDR3 DNA reads TGTGCCATCAGTTTCCGGGACAGGGCGCCGGAGGGTGAAGCTTTCTTT.

This chain connects TRBV28 to TRBJ2-2, with 8 bases that match TRBD1. V trimming: 4 bases; J trimming: 2 bases; junction bases outside the gene matches: 3. Germline V gene lookup returns CDR1 MDHEN and CDR2 SYDVKM. The CDR3 covers 15 residues. CDR3 DNA: TGTGCCAGCAGTTCCGGACAGGGTAACACCGGGGAGCTGTTTTTT. Its translation: CASSSGQGNTGELFF.

The gene calls are TRBV5-1 and TRBJ1-2; 9 nucleotides align to TRBD1. The CDR3 covers 15 residues. With 3 bases clipped from V and 5 bases from J, the junction kept 8 bases outside the gene matches. From germline, CDR1 is SGHRS and CDR2 YFSETQ. The CDR3 here is CASSSAGTGIYGYTF. The CDR3 coding sequence is TGCGCCAGCAGCTCTGCCGGGACAGGGATTTATGGCTACACCTTC.

The chain employs TRBV3-1 (or the pseudogene TRBV3-2) and TRBJ2-1; TRBD2 agrees at 14 bases. Germline V gene lookup returns CDR1 LGHDT and CDR2 YNNKEL (reference sequence). Trimming removed 3 bases from V and 12 bases from J; junction bases left unmatched: 4. There are 14 residues in the CDR3. This chain's CDR3 is CASSHGLAGGSQFF. The CDR3 nucleotides are TGTGCCAGCAGCCATGGACTAGCGGGAGGATCGCAGTTCTTC.

The genes are TRBV28 and TRBJ2-3, with D possibly called TRBD1 or TRBD2 (5 bases each). Germline V CDR1 and CDR2: MDHEN, SYDVKM. Trimming shortened V by 8 bases and J by 2 bases, and 8 bases separated the two germline ends. The CDR3 is 12 residues long. The CDR3 spells CASGGFTDTQYF. The CDR3 bases are TGTGCCAGCGGGGGATTCACAGATACGCAGTATTTT. Full variable domain (remainder filled in from reference TRBV28 and TRBJ2-3): DVKVTQSSRYLVKRTGEKVFLECVQDMDHENMFWYRQDPGLGLRLIYFSYDVKMKEKGDIPEGYSVSREKKERFSLILESASTNQTSMYLCASGGFTDTQYFGPGTRLTVL.

The V and J genes are TRBV4-1 and TRBJ1-3; 10 bases fit TRBD1. V lost 1 base and J lost 3; bases outside the gene matches: 3. This CDR3 comprises 16 residues. Per germline, CDR1 MGHRA and CDR2 YSYEKL. The CDR3 DNA reads as TGCGCCAGCAGCCAAGGGGACAGGGGCGGTGGAAACACCATATATTTT. Translating it yields CASSQGDRGGGNTIYF.

This rearrangement joins TRBV27 to TRBJ1-5; D uncertain. From germline, CDR1 is MNHEY and CDR2 SMNVEV (reference sequence). The CDR3 sequence is 13 residues long. V was cut by 5 bases and J by 4 bases, with 9 bases left in between. The CDR3 reads CASSLRYNQPQHF. CDR3 sequence (DNA): TGTGCCAGCAGTCTCAGGTATAATCAGCCCCAGCATTTT.

The rearrangement uses TRBV7-2 and TRBJ1-2; 8 bases align to TRBD1. The trim removed 5 bases at V and 7 bases at J, leaving 12 bases unmatched. CDR3 size: 15 residues. CDR1 is SGHTA, CDR2 FQGNSA, per germline. The CDR3 spells CASSLARGRAGGYTF. Written as DNA, the CDR3 is TGTGCCAGCAGCCTCGCCAGGGGGCGGGCGGGTGGCTACACCTTC.

The chain has TRBV6-5 and TRBJ1-1, with no clear D. Germline values: CDR1 MNHEY, CDR2 SVGAGI. Trimming pared 7 bases from V and 2 bases from J, leaving 14 bases between. The CDR3 has 14 residues. DNA for the CDR3: TGTGCCAGCAAAGTTTCGCAAGGTAACACTGAAGCTTTCTTT. Translated, it gives CASKVSQGNTEAFF.

This sequence joins TRBV7-9 and TRBJ2-1; D is perhaps TRBD2 (6 bases). The germline V gene encodes CDR1 SEHNR and CDR2 FQNEAQ (reference sequence). The V and J ends lost 5 bases and 0 bases respectively, with 14 bases between them. The CDR3 covers 16 residues. The CDR3 spells CASSPMAGSSYNEQFF. CDR3 bases: TGTGCCAGCAGCCCCATGGCGGGGAGCTCCTACAATGAGCAGTTCTTC.

This clone was observed once. The V gene is TRBV2, the J gene TRBJ1-1; D is uncertain. The CDR3 runs 11 residues. From germline, CDR1 is SNHLY and CDR2 FYNNEI. V lost 7 bases and J lost 0, with 3 bases in between. This CDR3 reads CASTLNTEAFF. CDR3 nucleotide sequence: TGTGCCAGCACGCTGAACACTGAAGCTTTCTTT.

The chain combines TRBV20-1 with TRBJ1-1; perhaps TRBD1 as D (5 bases). Germline lookup yields CDR1 DFQATT and CDR2 SNEGSKA (reference sequence). V was clipped by 5 bases and J by 5 bases, with 9 bases between them. The CDR3 has 11 residues. Here the CDR3 reads CSARTKTEAFF. For the CDR3, the DNA is TGCAGTGCTCGGACAAAAACTGAAGCTTTCTTT.

The genes are TRBV27 and TRBJ2-7; TRBD2 matches 12 bases. The CDR3 totals 15 residues. V shed 6 bases and J 3 bases; nucleotides not matched to a gene: 6. CDR1 and CDR2 (germline): MNHEY, SMNVEV (reference sequence). In DNA form, the CDR3 reads TGTGCCAGCAGACTAGCGGGAGGCCTCCTCTACGAGCAGTACTTC. Protein product: CASRLAGGLLYEQYF.

This clone came up a few times. The chain uses TRBV9 and TRBJ2-3; tentative D call: TRBD2 (5 bases). This CDR3 contains 16 residues. V was pared by 2 bases and J by 5 bases, with 18 bases between. The germline CDR1 and CDR2 sequences are SGDLS and YYNGEE. CDR3 coding DNA: TGTGCCAGCAGCGTGAGCGAGCGGCCCATCTTAGATACGCAGTATTTT. Its protein is CASSVSERPILDTQYF.

The rearrangement links TRBV13 to TRBJ1-5, with D perhaps matching TRBD1 (5 bases). This CDR3 contains 14 residues. Trimming took off 6 bases at V and 7 bases at J, with 16 bases between the two ends. Germline V gives CDR1 PRHDT, CDR2 FYEKMQ (reference sequence). The CDR3 spells CASSSGGGRQPQHF. As DNA, the CDR3 is TGTGCCAGCAGTTCCGGGGGGGGAAGACAGCCCCAGCATTTT.